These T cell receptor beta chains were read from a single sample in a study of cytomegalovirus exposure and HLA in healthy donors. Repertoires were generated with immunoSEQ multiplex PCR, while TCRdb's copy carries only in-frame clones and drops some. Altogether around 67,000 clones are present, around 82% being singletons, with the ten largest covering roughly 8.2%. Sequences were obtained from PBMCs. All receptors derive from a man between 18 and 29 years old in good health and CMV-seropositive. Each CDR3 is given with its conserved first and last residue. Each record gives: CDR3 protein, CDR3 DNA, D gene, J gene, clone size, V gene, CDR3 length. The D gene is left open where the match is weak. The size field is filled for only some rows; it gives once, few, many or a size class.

CDR3 protein: CASSRGQAVGPQHF
CDR3 DNA: TGTGCCAGCAGTCGAGGACAGGCTGTGGGGCCCCAGCATTTT
D gene: TRBD1
J gene: TRBJ1-5
clone size: .
V gene: TRBV7-8
CDR3 length: 14

CDR3 protein: CASSVEKEFHYGYTF
CDR3 DNA: TGTGCCAGCAGCGTAGAAAAGGAGTTTCACTATGGCTACACCTTC
D gene: .
J gene: TRBJ1-2
clone size: .
V gene: TRBV9
CDR3 length: 15

CDR3 protein: CASSQERSAVNYGYTF
CDR3 DNA: TGTGCCAGCAGCCAAGAAAGAAGTGCAGTCAACTATGGCTACACCTTC
D gene: .
J gene: TRBJ1-2
clone size: .
V gene: TRBV14
CDR3 length: 16

CDR3 protein: CASGGGRYNEQFF
CDR3 DNA: TGTGCCAGTGGCGGCGGGAGGTACAATGAGCAGTTCTTC
D gene: TRBD2
J gene: TRBJ2-1
clone size: .
V gene: TRBV19
CDR3 length: 13

CDR3 protein: CASSLNLGDNEKLFF
CDR3 DNA: TGTGCCAGCAGCTTGAATCTAGGAGATAATGAAAAACTGTTTTTT
D gene: .
J gene: TRBJ1-4
clone size: .
V gene: TRBV5-4
CDR3 length: 15

CDR3 protein: CASSPTGTSLNEQFF
CDR3 DNA: TGTGCCAGCAGCCCGACCGGGACTAGTTTAAATGAGCAGTTCTTC
D gene: TRBD2
J gene: TRBJ2-1
clone size: .
V gene: TRBV4-2
CDR3 length: 15

CDR3 protein: CASINRVGNEQFF
CDR3 DNA: TGTGCCAGCATCAACAGGGTAGGCAATGAGCAGTTCTTC
D gene: .
J gene: TRBJ2-1
clone size: .
V gene: TRBV2
CDR3 length: 13

CDR3 protein: CASRMTSAYNEQFF
CDR3 DNA: TGTGCCAGCAGGATGACTAGCGCCTACAATGAGCAGTTCTTC
D gene: TRBD2
J gene: TRBJ2-1
clone size: .
V gene: TRBV2
CDR3 length: 14

CDR3 protein: CASSSHLTGGNGYTF
CDR3 DNA: TGTGCCAGCAGCTCCCACCTAACAGGGGGAAATGGCTACACCTTC
D gene: TRBD1
J gene: TRBJ1-2
clone size: .
V gene: TRBV13
CDR3 length: 15

CDR3 protein: CASSWGRGTEAFF
CDR3 DNA: TGTGCCAGCAGCTGGGGCCGCGGCACTGAAGCTTTCTTT
D gene: .
J gene: TRBJ1-1
clone size: few
V gene: TRBV5-6
CDR3 length: 13

CDR3 protein: CASNDRVNTEAFF
CDR3 DNA: TGTGCCAGCAACGACAGGGTGAACACTGAAGCTTTCTTT
D gene: TRBD1
J gene: TRBJ1-1
clone size: .
V gene: TRBV7-8
CDR3 length: 13

CDR3 protein: CASSLTSDTEAFF
CDR3 DNA: TGTGCCAGCAGCCTCACGAGTGACACTGAAGCTTTCTTT
D gene: .
J gene: TRBJ1-1
clone size: .
V gene: TRBV14
CDR3 length: 13

CDR3 protein: CASSVEGDSNQPQHF
CDR3 DNA: TGTGCCAGCAGCGTAGAGGGGGATAGCAATCAGCCCCAGCATTTT
D gene: .
J gene: TRBJ1-5
clone size: .
V gene: TRBV9
CDR3 length: 15

CDR3 protein: CASTQGDQAETQYF
CDR3 DNA: TGTGCCAGCACTCAGGGGGACCAAGCAGAGACCCAGTACTTC
D gene: TRBD1
J gene: TRBJ2-5
clone size: few
V gene: TRBV25-1
CDR3 length: 14

CDR3 protein: CASSQDLPSGNSNQPQHF
CDR3 DNA: TGCGCCAGCAGCCAAGATTTGCCATCGGGGAATAGCAATCAGCCCCAGCATTTT
D gene: .
J gene: TRBJ1-5
clone size: once
V gene: TRBV4-1
CDR3 length: 18

CDR3 protein: CASSPSGSDTDTQYF
CDR3 DNA: TGTGCCAGCAGTCCTAGCGGGAGTGACACAGATACGCAGTATTTT
D gene: TRBD2
J gene: TRBJ2-3
clone size: few
V gene: TRBV2
CDR3 length: 15

CDR3 protein: CASSPPSGGTNEQFF
CDR3 DNA: TGTGCCAGCAGCCCCCCTAGCGGGGGTACCAATGAGCAGTTCTTC
D gene: TRBD2
J gene: TRBJ2-1
clone size: .
V gene: TRBV7-2
CDR3 length: 15

CDR3 protein: CASSLLRTGGGEAFF
CDR3 DNA: TGTGCCAGCAGCTTACTCCGGACAGGGGGCGGTGAAGCTTTCTTT
D gene: TRBD1
J gene: TRBJ1-1
clone size: .
V gene: TRBV7-9
CDR3 length: 15

CDR3 protein: CASSITAYTEAFF
CDR3 DNA: TGTGCCAGTAGTATAACAGCCTACACTGAAGCTTTCTTT
D gene: .
J gene: TRBJ1-1
clone size: .
V gene: TRBV19
CDR3 length: 13

CDR3 protein: CASSMRGLAGDTQYF
CDR3 DNA: TGTGCCAGCAGCATGCGGGGGCTAGCGGGAGATACGCAGTATTTT
D gene: TRBD2
J gene: TRBJ2-3
clone size: .
V gene: TRBV7-8
CDR3 length: 15

CDR3 protein: CASRATDVLGNTIYF
CDR3 DNA: TGTGCCAGCAGGGCGACAGACGTTCTTGGAAACACCATATATTTT
D gene: .
J gene: TRBJ1-3
clone size: few
V gene: TRBV6-5
CDR3 length: 15

CDR3 protein: CASSLGQGSDEQYF
CDR3 DNA: TGTGCCAGCAGTCTAGGACAGGGATCCGACGAGCAGTACTTC
D gene: TRBD1
J gene: TRBJ2-7
clone size: once
V gene: TRBV6-5
CDR3 length: 14

CDR3 protein: CAWTWDYGTHTF
CDR3 DNA: TGTGCCTGGACCTGGGACTATGGTACCCACACCTTC
D gene: .
J gene: TRBJ1-2
clone size: .
V gene: TRBV30
CDR3 length: 12

CDR3 protein: CAWRVDRADSPLHF
CDR3 DNA: TGTGCCTGGAGGGTGGACAGGGCGGATTCACCCCTCCACTTT
D gene: TRBD1
J gene: TRBJ1-6
clone size: .
V gene: TRBV30
CDR3 length: 14

CDR3 protein: CASSLGPGNTEAFF
CDR3 DNA: TGTGCCAGCAGCTTAGGTCCGGGGAACACTGAAGCTTTCTTT
D gene: .
J gene: TRBJ1-1
clone size: .
V gene: TRBV7-8
CDR3 length: 14

CDR3 protein: CASRLAASQETQYF
CDR3 DNA: TGTGCAAGTCGCTTAGCGGCTAGCCAAGAGACCCAGTACTTC
D gene: .
J gene: TRBJ2-5
clone size: .
V gene: TRBV12-2
CDR3 length: 14

CDR3 protein: CASSPRGGALNYGYTF
CDR3 DNA: TGTGCCAGCAGTCCACGTGGAGGGGCTCTAAACTATGGCTACACCTTC
D gene: .
J gene: TRBJ1-2
clone size: few
V gene: TRBV5-4
CDR3 length: 16

CDR3 protein: CASSYGLDYGYTF
CDR3 DNA: TGTGCCAGCAGTTACGGACTGGACTATGGCTACACCTTC
D gene: .
J gene: TRBJ1-2
clone size: .
V gene: TRBV6-5
CDR3 length: 13

CDR3 protein: CAWSSTGTFYEQYF
CDR3 DNA: TGTGCCTGGAGTTCCACCGGGACATTCTACGAGCAGTACTTC
D gene: .
J gene: TRBJ2-7
clone size: .
V gene: TRBV30
CDR3 length: 14